These 20 T cell receptor beta chains share one sample of origin, sequenced in a study of spatial heterogeneity in lung cancer. Whole-study results and caveats: Tumors with more nonsynonymous mutations had more expanded intratumoral alpha and beta TCRs.

The time point is: sample taken at primary tumor resection. TCRdb re-called the 5' RACE reads with MiXCR, one entry per CDR3 protein. The table shows 11,000 to 15,000 distinct CDR3 sequences, with 4.7% occurring only once. These receptors lack a known antigen. The sequences come from lung tumor tissue, collected at surgery. Receptors were obtained from a female donor with early-stage non-small cell lung cancer.

In its sample, this clonotype was seen many times. Within a library made for alpha chains, this beta chain is off target, and its count is uninformative. The chain uses TRBV20-1 and TRBJ2-5; D is unresolved. Looked up from germline, CDR1 is DFQATT and CDR2 is SNEGSKA (reference sequence). Trimming left V 3 bases short and J 5 bases short, with 13 bases between. The CDR3 has 13 amino acids. The DNA of the CDR3 is TGCAGTGCTAGGCGACCCGCTGGGGAGACCCAGTACTTC. Translated, it gives CSARRPAGETQYF.

In its sample, this clonotype ranks as medium-sized. Since it is a stray read in a library aimed at alpha chains, this beta chain has a size that is not meaningful. V usage is TRBV12-3 or TRBV12-4 and J usage is TRBJ1-2, with unresolved D. The CDR3 consists of 13 residues. V was clipped by 3 bases and J by 3 bases, with 8 bases between them. The CDR3: CASSFHGDYGYTF. The CDR3 DNA reads as TGTGCCAGCAGTTTCCACGGTGACTATGGCTACACCTTC.

The table lists this clonotype with many counts. The library was designed around alpha chains, so this beta chain is a stray read whose abundance carries little weight. This chain uses TRBV5-1 with TRBJ2-7; 7 nucleotides match TRBD2. From germline, CDR1 is SGHRS and CDR2 YFSETQ. The CDR3 runs to 15 residues. After removal of 2 bases from V and 3 bases from J, the junction contained 8 bases not matched to a gene. The CDR3 sequence is CASSFGGGRNYEQYF. Written as DNA, the CDR3 is TGCGCCAGCAGCTTTGGGGGAGGGCGAAACTACGAGCAGTACTTC.

This clonotype was observed at least ten times. Since it is a stray read in a library aimed at alpha chains, this beta chain has a size that is not meaningful. The rearrangement links TRBV20-1 to TRBJ2-7; D may be TRBD1 or TRBD2 (6 bases each). This CDR3 has 14 amino acids. V gave up 8 bases and J gave up 2 bases, with 19 bases separating them. Germline CDR1 reads DFQATT; CDR2 reads SNEGSKA (reference sequence). Here the CDR3 DNA reads TGCAGTCCCCAACGTCCGGGGGCTGCCTACGAGCAGTACTTC. It encodes CSPQRPGAAYEQYF.

This clonotype was recorded many times. This beta chain is a stray read from a library made for alpha chains; its abundance is not meaningful. CDR3 loop: CSAQGGGGGSPLHF. Written as DNA, the CDR3 is TGCAGTGCTCAAGGAGGAGGGGGCGGTTCACCCCTCCACTTT. V is TRBV20-1 and J is TRBJ1-6; 7 nucleotides agree with TRBD1. The CDR3 extends over 14 amino acids. Germline V gene data show CDR1 as DFQATT and CDR2 as SNEGSKA (reference sequence). Trimming at V came to 5 bases and at J to 9 bases, leaving 10 bases not matched to a gene.

In this sample, this clonotype turned up once. The library was built for alpha chains, so this beta chain is an off-target read and its size means little. The chain employs TRBV29-1 and TRBJ2-2; D possibly uses TRBD1 or TRBD2 (5 bases each). The germline gives CDR1 SQVTM, CDR2 ANQGSEA. The V gene lost 6 bases and the J gene lost 6 bases, with 14 bases spanning the gap. The CDR3 is made up of 13 amino acids. The CDR3: CSVRDVWAGELFF. CDR3 in DNA: TGCAGCGTCCGGGACGTGTGGGCCGGGGAGCTGTTTTTT.

This clonotype was detected ten times or more. This beta chain is an unintended read in a library built for alpha chains; its size means little. The rearrangement links TRBV28 to TRBJ1-2, with unresolved D. The CDR3 is made up of 15 amino acids. Trimming took off 3 bases at V and 5 bases at J, with 16 bases between the two ends. Germline values: CDR1 MDHEN, CDR2 SYDVKM. The CDR3 protein is CASSFRARAGYGYTF. In DNA form, the CDR3 reads TGTGCCAGCAGTTTTCGGGCACGGGCGGGGTATGGCTACACCTTC.

In this sample, this clonotype turned up many times. Because this beta chain is a stray read in a library intended to capture alpha chains, its abundance should not be given much weight. The J gene is TRBJ2-7, the V gene TRBV18; maybe TRBD1 (6 bases). V was shortened by 2 bases and J by 5 bases, with 10 bases between the two germline ends. The CDR3 has 13 amino acids. Germline values: CDR1 KGHSH, CDR2 LQKENI. CDR3 sequence reads: CASSPKGDNEQYF. The CDR3 DNA reads TGTGCCAGCTCACCAAAAGGGGACAACGAGCAGTACTTC.

This clonotype occurred a few times. This beta chain was picked up by a library intended for alpha chains and is off target, so its count carries little meaning. The chain joins TRBV29-1 to TRBJ2-7; the match to TRBD1 covers 9 bases. This CDR3 is built from 13 residues. The ends lost 4 bases at V and 2 bases at J; junction bases unmatched: 3. Germline-derived CDR1 and CDR2 are SQVTM and ANQGSEA. CDR3 in amino acids: CSVAGQGAYEQYF. Here the CDR3 DNA reads TGCAGCGTTGCGGGACAGGGAGCCTACGAGCAGTACTTC.

This clonotype was picked up a small number of times. This beta chain is a stray read from a library made for alpha chains; its abundance is not meaningful. The rearrangement uses TRBV5-1 and TRBJ1-3; TRBD1 matches at 10 bases. V gave up 4 bases and J gave up 3 bases; unmatched junction bases: 13. This CDR3 is built from 18 residues. The germline V gene has CDR1 SGHRS and CDR2 YFSETQ. The CDR3 coding sequence is TGCGCCAGCAGCCTTGGACAGGGGGTAATAACTGGTGGAAACACCATATATTTT. It codes for CASSLGQGVITGGNTIYF.

This clonotype rates as medium-sized. With the library built for alpha chains, this beta chain is off target and its frequency is not meaningful. V usage is TRBV2 and J usage is TRBJ1-5; D might be TRBD1 (5 bases). The germline V gene encodes CDR1 SNHLY and CDR2 FYNNEI. The CDR3 is 15 residues long. V lost 10 bases and J 0 bases, leaving 16 bases between the germline ends. The CDR3 protein is CAKRGGTDSNQPQHF. CDR3 nucleotides: TGTGCCAAGCGGGGAGGGACGGATAGCAATCAGCCCCAGCATTTT. The full variable domain, rest sourced from reference TRBV2 and TRBJ1-5, is EPEVTQTPSHQVTQMGQEVILRCVPISNHLYFYWYRQILGQKVEFLVSFYNNEISEKSEIFDDQFSVERPDGSNFTLKIRSTKLEDSAMYFCAKRGGTDSNQPQHFGDGTRLSIL.

This clonotype has a count of ten or more. Within a library made for alpha chains, this beta chain is off target, and its count is uninformative. The chain employs TRBV27 and TRBJ2-1; TRBD2 agrees at 11 bases. Germline V gene lookup returns CDR1 MNHEY and CDR2 SMNVEV (reference sequence). The trim removed 1 base at V and 9 bases at J, leaving 5 bases unmatched. The CDR3 contains 15 residues. CDR3 sequence reads: CASSLWGLAVGEQFF. CDR3 nucleotide sequence: TGTGCCAGCAGTTTATGGGGACTAGCGGTGGGTGAGCAGTTCTTC.

This clonotype was counted many times. Being off target in a library aimed at alpha chains, this beta chain has a size of little meaning. CDR3 nucleotides: TGTGCCAGCAGCCCAGGACACCTGCGCAATCAGCCCCAGCATTTT. Its protein product is CASSPGHLRNQPQHF. The V and J genes are TRBV5-8 and TRBJ1-5; perhaps TRBD1 as D (5 bases). Trimming took off 4 bases at V and 2 bases at J, with 13 bases between the two ends. The CDR3 totals 15 residues. In germline, CDR1 is SGHTS, CDR2 YDEGEE. Together with reference TRBV5-8 and TRBJ1-5, the CDR3 gives the full variable domain: EAGVTQSPTHLIKTRGQQATLRCSPISGHTSVYWYQQALGLGLQFLLWYDEGEERNRGNFPPRFSGRQFPNYSSELNVNALELEDSALYLCASSPGHLRNQPQHFGDGTRLSIL.

This clonotype has only a few counts. This beta chain is off target for a library built for alpha chains, so its abundance means little. The CDR3 DNA reads as TGCAGTGCTACCGTAGCGGGGGGGAGCACAGATACGCAGTATTTT. Translation: CSATVAGGSTDTQYF. The rearrangement joins TRBV20-1 to TRBJ2-3; 11 bases agree with TRBD2. The CDR3 consists of 15 residues. The junction had 3 bases not matched to a gene; V was cut back by 4 bases and J by 0 bases. Germline loops: CDR1 DFQATT, CDR2 SNEGSKA (reference sequence).

This clonotype is medium-sized within its sample. This beta chain lies outside the target of a library built for alpha chains; its clone size means little. The rearrangement links TRBV28 to TRBJ2-5; D might be TRBD1 (5 bases). The V end was cut by 3 bases, the J end by 2 bases, with 10 bases between. The CDR3 totals 14 residues. Germline V gives CDR1 MDHEN, CDR2 SYDVKM. The CDR3 sequence: CASSFWGSQETQYF. In DNA form, the CDR3 reads TGTGCCAGCAGTTTTTGGGGCTCTCAAGAGACCCAGTACTTC.

This clonotype turned up a few times. For a library built for alpha chains, this beta chain is a stray read; little rests on its size. The rearrangement links TRBV6-5 to TRBJ1-5; D might be TRBD1 (6 bases). The germline V gene has CDR1 MNHEY and CDR2 SVGAGI. The CDR3 consists of 14 residues. V lost 0 bases to trimming and J lost 9 bases, with 12 bases between them. The CDR3 region has the DNA TGTGCCAGCAGTTACTCGGTAGAGGACAGGCCCCAGCATTTT. It yields the protein CASSYSVEDRPQHF.

By share of the sample, this clonotype is medium-sized. This beta chain was picked up by a library intended for alpha chains and is off target, so its count carries little meaning. The chain carries TRBV6-2 or TRBV6-3 and TRBJ1-1; a weak D match, TRBD1 (6 bases). CDR3 length: 13 amino acids. The ends were cut back, 5 bases at V and 5 bases at J, with 12 bases in the middle. CDR1 and CDR2 from the germline V gene are MNHEY and SVGEGT. The CDR3 protein is CASSIQGGTEAFF. For the CDR3, the DNA is TGTGCCAGCAGTATACAGGGAGGAACTGAAGCTTTCTTT.

Remarks on this clonotype: This beta chain was picked up by a library intended for alpha chains and is off target, so its count carries little meaning. The CDR3 region has the DNA TGTGCCAGCAGAAGGACAGGGGATTTGCGCGAGCAGTACTTC. Residues: CASRRTGDLREQYF. This rearrangement joins TRBV6-2 or TRBV6-3 to TRBJ2-7, with 9 nucleotides matching TRBD1. Germline CDR1 MNHEY, CDR2 SVGEGT. Trimming at V came to 6 bases and at J to 6 bases, leaving 9 bases not matched to a gene. The CDR3 contains 14 residues.

The sample holds many counts of this clonotype. This beta chain was picked up by a library intended for alpha chains and is off target, so its count carries little meaning. CDR3 amino acids: CASPSEQYF. In DNA form, the CDR3 reads TGTGCCAGCCCCTCCGAGCAGTACTTC. The chain combines TRBV24-1 with TRBJ2-7; no firm D call. Trimming pared 11 bases from V and 6 bases from J, leaving 7 bases between. This CDR3 region has 9 residues. CDR1 and CDR2 (germline): KGHDR, SFDVKD.

In its sample, this clonotype ranks as medium-sized. A library made for alpha chains picked up this beta chain off target, so its size means little. The CDR3 sequence is CASSPRQQETQYF. The CDR3 region has the DNA TGTGCCAGCTCACCCCGGCAGCAAGAGACCCAGTACTTC. The V gene is TRBV18, the J gene TRBJ2-5; D is uncertain. CDR1 is KGHSH, CDR2 LQKENI, per germline. There are 13 residues in the CDR3. Trimming stripped 3 bases from V and 2 bases from J, with 7 bases between.